These 2 T cell receptor beta chains share one sample of origin, sequenced in a study of blood T cell repertoires in COVID-19. The assay was immunoSEQ multiplex PCR, and TCRdb's table has in-frame clones only and misses some. The data hold tens of thousands of clones, with just under 90% observed a single time. Sequenced: peripheral blood. The receptors were sampled from a human donor with active COVID-19. The donor label of this sample is uncertain.

The chain joins TRBV3-1 (or the pseudogene TRBV3-2) to TRBJ2-2, with D possibly TRBD1 on 6 matching bases. Trimming took off 4 bases at V and 7 bases at J, with 13 bases between the two ends. Germline assignment: CDR1 LGHDT and CDR2 YNNKEL (reference sequence). This CDR3 has 14 amino acids. CDR3 sequence (DNA): TGTGCCAGCAGCCGAAACAGGGCCCTCGGGGAGCTGTTTTTT. It specifies CASSRNRALGELFF.

The chain links TRBV3-1 (or the pseudogene TRBV3-2) to TRBJ1-1, with TRBD1 identical over 9 bases. CDR3 length: 13 amino acids. Germline V gene sequence: CDR1 LGHDT, CDR2 YNNKEL (reference sequence). J gave up 1 base and V 7 bases, and 1 base lay outside the gene matches. The DNA for the CDR3 is TGTGCCAGCAAGGACAGGGGGAACACTGAAGCTTTCTTT. This encodes CASKDRGNTEAFF.